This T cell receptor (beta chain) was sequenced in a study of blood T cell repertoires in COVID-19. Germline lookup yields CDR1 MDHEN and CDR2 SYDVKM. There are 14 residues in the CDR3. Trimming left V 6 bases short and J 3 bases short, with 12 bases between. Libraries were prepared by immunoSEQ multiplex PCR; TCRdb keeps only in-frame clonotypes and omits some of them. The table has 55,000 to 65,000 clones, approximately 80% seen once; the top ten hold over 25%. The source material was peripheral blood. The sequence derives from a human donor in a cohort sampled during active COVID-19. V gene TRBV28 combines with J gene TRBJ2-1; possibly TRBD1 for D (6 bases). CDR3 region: CASRSQDSYNEQFF. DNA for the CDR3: TGTGCCAGCAGATCCCAGGACAGCTACAATGAGCAGTTCTTC. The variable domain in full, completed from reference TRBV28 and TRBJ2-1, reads DVKVTQSSRYLVKRTGEKVFLECVQDMDHENMFWYRQDPGLGLRLIYFSYDVKMKEKGDIPEGYSVSREKKERFSLILESASTNQTSMYLCASRSQDSYNEQFFGPGTRLTVL.